This T cell receptor beta chain was retrieved from a study of blood T cells in healthy people across ages. Points from the study as a whole: Shifts in expanded clonotypes may have been confounded by donor CMV status, which was unknown.

This clonotype was recorded at least ten times. Its antigen is still unknown. Total RNA, at least 6 micrograms per sample, came from PBMCs. CDR1 and CDR2 (germline): MNHEY, SVGAGI. V lost 7 bases, J lost 4 bases, and 10 bases lay in between. This CDR3 has 12 amino acids. A second PCR, run for roughly 7 to 11 cycles, used a sample-barcoded 5' primer plus a J-beta primer mix. TCRdb re-derived calls from the 5' RACE reads in MiXCR, one entry per CDR3 protein. This sample yields 630,000 or so distinct CDR3 sequences, of which about 34% are seen a single time; approximately 15% belongs to the top ten. What was sequenced was blood. The chain is built from TRBV6-5 and TRBJ1-2; no firm D call. The receptor comes from an elderly woman in good health. CDR3 protein: CASIGPGYGYTF. CDR3 bases: TGTGCCAGCATTGGGCCCGGCTATGGCTACACCTTC.